This T cell receptor beta chain is drawn from a study of cytomegalovirus exposure and HLA in healthy donors. Study details: Prior work identified roughly 120 million unique TCR beta sequences in 150 million to 200 million T cells.

PCR primers comprised 60 Vbeta and 13 Jbeta primers. Repertoires were generated with immunoSEQ multiplex PCR, while TCRdb's copy carries only in-frame clones and drops some. This table has some 130,000 clones, about 78% appearing once. The study, taken as a whole, reports: What TCR beta sequences reportedly achieved was accurate prediction of HLA-A and HLA-B alleles in most subjects. A link between a missense DCLRE1C variant and TCR beta V- and J-gene trimming emerged from a later analysis.

The table lists this clone with a count of one. Its target is unknown. Germline V gene sequence: CDR1 SGHVS, CDR2 FNYEAQ. Trimming shortened V by 7 bases and J by 1 base, and 13 bases separated the two germline ends. The CDR3 extends over 14 amino acids. Sampled while nominally healthy, donors likely had unrecorded immune exposures. Sequencing used PBMCs. The TCR sequence derives from a man aged 45-65 years in good health and CMV-seropositive. The chain has TRBV7-6 and TRBJ2-5, with no clear D. CDR3 sequence (DNA): TGTGCCAGCAACTTTGAAATGGCCCAAGAGACCCAGTACTTC. Its protein is CASNFEMAQETQYF. The whole variable domain, filled in from reference TRBV7-6 and TRBJ2-5, reads GAGVSQSPRYKVTKRGQDVALRCDPISGHVSLYWYRQALGQGPEFLTYFNYEAQQDKSGLPNDRFSAERPEGSISTLTIQRTEQRDSAMYRCASNFEMAQETQYFGPGTRLLVL.